The entry below gives a single TCR beta chain sequence along with its context. These data belong to a study of blood T cell repertoires in COVID-19. The repertoire was sequenced with immunoSEQ multiplex PCR; TCRdb's copy has only in-frame clones and lacks some. The table lists about 210,000 clones, around 85% of them singletons. CDR1 is SGHNT and CDR2 is YYREEE in the germline V gene (reference sequence). Trimming cost V 4 bases and J 2 bases, with 12 bases left between them. The CDR3 sequence is 14 residues long. The sequence derives from a man aged 50-60 years with COVID-19, enrolled during active disease. The chain has TRBV5-4 and TRBJ1-2, with D possibly TRBD1 on 5 matching bases. Sequencing was performed on peripheral blood. The CDR3 bases are TGTGCCAGCAGCCCCTTACAGGCCAACTATGGCTACACCTTC. Translating it yields CASSPLQANYGYTF.